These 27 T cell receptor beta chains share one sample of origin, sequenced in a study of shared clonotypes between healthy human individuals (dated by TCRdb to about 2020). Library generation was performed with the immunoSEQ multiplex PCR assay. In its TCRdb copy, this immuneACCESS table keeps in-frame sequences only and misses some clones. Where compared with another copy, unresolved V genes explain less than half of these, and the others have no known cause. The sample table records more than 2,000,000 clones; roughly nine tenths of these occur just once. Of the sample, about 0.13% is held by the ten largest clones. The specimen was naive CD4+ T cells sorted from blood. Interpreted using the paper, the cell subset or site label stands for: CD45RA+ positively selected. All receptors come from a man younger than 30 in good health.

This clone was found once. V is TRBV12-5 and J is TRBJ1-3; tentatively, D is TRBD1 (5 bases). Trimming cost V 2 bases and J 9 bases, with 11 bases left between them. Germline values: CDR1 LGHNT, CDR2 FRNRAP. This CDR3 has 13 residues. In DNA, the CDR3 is TGTGCTAGTGGTTTGAATGGGGGGAGCACCATATATTTT. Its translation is CASGLNGGSTIYF.

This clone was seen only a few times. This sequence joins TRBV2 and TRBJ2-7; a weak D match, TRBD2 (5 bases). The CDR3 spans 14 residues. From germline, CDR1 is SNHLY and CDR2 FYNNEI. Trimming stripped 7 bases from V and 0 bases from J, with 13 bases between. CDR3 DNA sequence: TGTGCCAGCATTCTGAGAGAGGGCTCCTACGAGCAGTACTTC. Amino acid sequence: CASILREGSYEQYF.

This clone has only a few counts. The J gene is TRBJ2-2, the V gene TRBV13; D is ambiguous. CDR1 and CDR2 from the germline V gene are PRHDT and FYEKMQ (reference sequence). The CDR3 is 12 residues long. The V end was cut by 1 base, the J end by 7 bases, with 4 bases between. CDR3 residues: CASSLVVGELFF. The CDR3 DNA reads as TGTGCCAGCAGCTTAGTGGTCGGGGAGCTGTTTTTT.

The CDR3 sequence is CSVEAGSGANVLTF. As DNA, the CDR3 is TGCAGCGTTGAAGCAGGTTCTGGGGCCAACGTCCTGACTTTC. V is TRBV29-1 and J is TRBJ2-6; D gene uncertain. V lost 1 base and J lost 1, with 5 bases in between. The CDR3 extends over 14 amino acids. The germline V gene has CDR1 SQVTM and CDR2 ANQGSEA.

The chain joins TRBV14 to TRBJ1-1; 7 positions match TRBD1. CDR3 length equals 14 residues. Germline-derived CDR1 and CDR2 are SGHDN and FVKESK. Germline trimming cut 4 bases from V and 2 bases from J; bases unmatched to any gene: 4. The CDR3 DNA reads TGTGCCAGCAGCCCCTGGACAGGCAACACTGAAGCTTTCTTT. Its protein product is CASSPWTGNTEAFF.

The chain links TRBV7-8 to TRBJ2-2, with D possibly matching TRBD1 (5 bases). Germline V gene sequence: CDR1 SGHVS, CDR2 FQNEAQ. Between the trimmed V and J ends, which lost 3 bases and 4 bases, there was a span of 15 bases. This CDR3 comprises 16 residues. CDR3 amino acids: CASSFGQGASTGELFF. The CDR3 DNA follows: TGTGCCAGCAGCTTTGGTCAGGGTGCGTCCACCGGGGAGCTGTTTTTT.

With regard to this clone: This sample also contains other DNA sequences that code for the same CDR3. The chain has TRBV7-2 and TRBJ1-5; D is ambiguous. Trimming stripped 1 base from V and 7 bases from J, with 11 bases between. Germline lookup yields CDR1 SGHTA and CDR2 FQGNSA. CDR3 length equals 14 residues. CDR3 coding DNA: TGTGCCAGCAGCTTAGGAGGGCCGGGACAGCCCCAGCATTTT. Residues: CASSLGGPGQPQHF.

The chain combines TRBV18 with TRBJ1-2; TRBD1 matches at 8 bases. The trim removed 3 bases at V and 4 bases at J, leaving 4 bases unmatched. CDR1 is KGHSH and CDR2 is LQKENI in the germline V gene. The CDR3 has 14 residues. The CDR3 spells CASSPAQGAYGYTF. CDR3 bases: TGTGCCAGCTCACCGGCGCAGGGGGCCTATGGCTACACCTTC.

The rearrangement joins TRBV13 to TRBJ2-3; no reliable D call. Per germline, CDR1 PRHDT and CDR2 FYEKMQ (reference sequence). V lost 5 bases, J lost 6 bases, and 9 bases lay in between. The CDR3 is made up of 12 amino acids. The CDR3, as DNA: TGTGCCAGCAGCACGACTGGGGATACGCAGTATTTT. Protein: CASSTTGDTQYF.

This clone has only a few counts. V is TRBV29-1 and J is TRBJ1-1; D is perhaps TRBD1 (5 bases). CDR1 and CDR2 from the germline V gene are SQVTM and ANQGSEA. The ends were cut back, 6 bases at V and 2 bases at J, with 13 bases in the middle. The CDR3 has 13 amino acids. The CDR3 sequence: CSVLRQSNTEAFF. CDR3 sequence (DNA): TGCAGCGTCCTGAGACAGTCCAACACTGAAGCTTTCTTT. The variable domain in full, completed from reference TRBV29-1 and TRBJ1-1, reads SAVISQKPSRDICQRGTSLTIQCQVDSQVTMMFWYRQQPGQSLTLIATANQGSEATYESGFVIDKFPISRPNLTFSTLTVSNMSPEDSSIYLCSVLRQSNTEAFFGQGTRLTVV.

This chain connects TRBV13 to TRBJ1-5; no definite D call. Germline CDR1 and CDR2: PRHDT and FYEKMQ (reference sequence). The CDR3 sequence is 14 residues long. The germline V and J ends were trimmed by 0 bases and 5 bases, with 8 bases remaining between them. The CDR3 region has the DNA TGTGCCAGCAGCTTAGGAGGCGGGTATCAGCCCCAGCATTTT. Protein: CASSLGGGYQPQHF.

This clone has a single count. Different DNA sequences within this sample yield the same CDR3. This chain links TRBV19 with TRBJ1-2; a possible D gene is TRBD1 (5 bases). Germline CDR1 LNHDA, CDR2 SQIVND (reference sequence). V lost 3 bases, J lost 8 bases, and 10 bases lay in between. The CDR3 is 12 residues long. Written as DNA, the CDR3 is TGTGCCAGTAGTATCCGGGGCGGAGGCTACACCTTC. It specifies CASSIRGGGYTF.

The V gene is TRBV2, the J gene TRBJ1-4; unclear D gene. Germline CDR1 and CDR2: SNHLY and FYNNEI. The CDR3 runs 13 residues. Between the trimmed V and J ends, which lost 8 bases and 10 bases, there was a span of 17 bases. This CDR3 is CASQVDGMGKLFF. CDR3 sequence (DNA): TGTGCCAGCCAAGTTGACGGCATGGGAAAACTGTTTTTT.

The CDR3 nucleotides read TGTGCCAGCAGCTTAGCGGTACTAGCGGGTATCACAGATACGCAGTATTTT. Translated: CASSLAVLAGITDTQYF. V is TRBV7-2 and J is TRBJ2-3, with 9 bases lining up with TRBD2. The V gene end was trimmed by 0 bases and the J gene end by 2 bases; junction bases not matched to a gene: 6. The CDR3 loop spans 17 amino acids. CDR1 SGHTA and CDR2 FQGNSA come from the germline V gene.

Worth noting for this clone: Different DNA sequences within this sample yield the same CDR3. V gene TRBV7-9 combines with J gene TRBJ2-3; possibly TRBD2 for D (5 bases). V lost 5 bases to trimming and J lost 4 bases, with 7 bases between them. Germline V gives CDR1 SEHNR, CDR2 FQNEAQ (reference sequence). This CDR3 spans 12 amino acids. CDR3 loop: CASSPRADTQYF. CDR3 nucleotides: TGTGCCAGCAGCCCGAGGGCAGATACGCAGTATTTT.

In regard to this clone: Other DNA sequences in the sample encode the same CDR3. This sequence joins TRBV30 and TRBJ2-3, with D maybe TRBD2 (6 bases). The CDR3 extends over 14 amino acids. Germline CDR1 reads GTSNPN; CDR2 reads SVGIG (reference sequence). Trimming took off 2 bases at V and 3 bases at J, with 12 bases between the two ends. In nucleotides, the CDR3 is TGTGCCTGGAGTAGAGGGCGGGGAACAGATACGCAGTATTTT. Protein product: CAWSRGRGTDTQYF.

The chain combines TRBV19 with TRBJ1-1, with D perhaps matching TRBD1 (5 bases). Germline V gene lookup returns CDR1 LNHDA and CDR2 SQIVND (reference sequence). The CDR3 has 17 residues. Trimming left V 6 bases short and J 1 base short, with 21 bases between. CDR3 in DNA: TGTGCCAGTAGCGACCCTGGGACTGTAGGTGCGAACACTGAAGCTTTCTTT. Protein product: CASSDPGTVGANTEAFF.

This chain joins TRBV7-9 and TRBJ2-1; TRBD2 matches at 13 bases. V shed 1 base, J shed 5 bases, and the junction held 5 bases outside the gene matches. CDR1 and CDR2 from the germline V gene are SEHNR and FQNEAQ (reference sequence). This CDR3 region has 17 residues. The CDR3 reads CASSLGGLAGPNNEQFF. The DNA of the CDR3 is TGTGCCAGCAGCTTAGGGGGACTAGCGGGACCCAACAATGAGCAGTTCTTC.

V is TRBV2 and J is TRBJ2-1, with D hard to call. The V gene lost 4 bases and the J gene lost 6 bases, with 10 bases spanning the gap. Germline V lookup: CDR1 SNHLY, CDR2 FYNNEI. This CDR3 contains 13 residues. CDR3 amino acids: CASSGDLSNEQFF. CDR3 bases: TGTGCCAGCAGTGGTGACTTATCCAATGAGCAGTTCTTC.

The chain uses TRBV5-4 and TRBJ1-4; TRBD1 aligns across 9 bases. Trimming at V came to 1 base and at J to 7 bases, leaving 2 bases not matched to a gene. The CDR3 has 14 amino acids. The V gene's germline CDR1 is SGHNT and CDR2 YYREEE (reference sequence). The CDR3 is CASSLQDRGEKLFF. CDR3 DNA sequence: TGTGCCAGCAGCTTGCAGGACAGGGGTGAAAAACTGTTTTTT.

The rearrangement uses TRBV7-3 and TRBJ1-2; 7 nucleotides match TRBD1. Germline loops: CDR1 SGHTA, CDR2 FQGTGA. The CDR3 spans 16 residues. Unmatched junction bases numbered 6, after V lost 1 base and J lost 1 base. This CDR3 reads CASSLNPQGGNYGYTF. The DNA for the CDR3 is TGTGCCAGCAGCTTAAATCCGCAGGGGGGTAACTATGGCTACACCTTC.

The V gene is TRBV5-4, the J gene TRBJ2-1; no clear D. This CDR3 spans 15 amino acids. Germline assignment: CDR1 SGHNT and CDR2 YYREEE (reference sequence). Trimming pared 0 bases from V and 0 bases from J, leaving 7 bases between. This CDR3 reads CASSLDSASYNEQFF. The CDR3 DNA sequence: TGTGCCAGCAGCTTGGATTCAGCCTCCTACAATGAGCAGTTCTTC.

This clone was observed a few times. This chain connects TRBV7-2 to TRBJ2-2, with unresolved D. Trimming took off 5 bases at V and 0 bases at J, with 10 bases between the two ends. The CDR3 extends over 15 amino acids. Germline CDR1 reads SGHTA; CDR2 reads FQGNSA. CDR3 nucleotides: TGTGCCAGCAGCCGGGCCTCCCCGAACACCGGGGAGCTGTTTTTT. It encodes CASSRASPNTGELFF.

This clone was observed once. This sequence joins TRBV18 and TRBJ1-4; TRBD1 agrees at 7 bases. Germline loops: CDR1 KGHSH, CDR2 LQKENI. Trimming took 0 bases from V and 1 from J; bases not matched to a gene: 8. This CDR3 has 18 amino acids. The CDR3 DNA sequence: TGTGCCAGCTCACCACCTTATATGCGACAGGGAACTAATGAAAAACTGTTTTTT. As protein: CASSPPYMRQGTNEKLFF. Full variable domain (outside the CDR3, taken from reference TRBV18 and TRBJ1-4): NAGVMQNPRHLVRRRGQEARLRCSPMKGHSHVYWYRQLPEEGLKFMVYLQKENIIDESGMPKERFSAEFPKEGPSILRIQQVVRGDSAAYFCASSPPYMRQGTNEKLFFGSGTQLSVL.

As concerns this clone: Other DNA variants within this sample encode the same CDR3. The CDR3 DNA reads TGTGCCAGCAGTGTACAGGGGGATGGCTACACCTTC. It is translated as CASSVQGDGYTF. This chain links TRBV6-1 with TRBJ1-2; TRBD1 aligns across 8 bases. CDR3 length equals 12 residues. The J segment lost 6 bases and the V segment lost 4 bases, leaving 1 base of the junction unmatched. Germline lookup yields CDR1 MNHNS and CDR2 SASEGT.

As DNA, the CDR3 is TGCGCCAGCAGCTTGCCATACGAAACTAGCGGGGAGACCGGGGAGCTGTTTTTT. This codes for CASSLPYETSGETGELFF. The J gene is TRBJ2-2, the V gene TRBV5-1; 10 bases match TRBD2. Germline V CDR1 and CDR2: SGHRS, YFSETQ. V was clipped by 1 base and J by 5 bases; unmatched bases: 11. The CDR3 covers 18 residues.

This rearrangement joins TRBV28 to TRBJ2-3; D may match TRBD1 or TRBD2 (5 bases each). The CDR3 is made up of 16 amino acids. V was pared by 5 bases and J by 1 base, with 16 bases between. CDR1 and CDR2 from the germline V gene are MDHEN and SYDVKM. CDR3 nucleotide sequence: TGTGCCAGCAGTCGCGGTGGGGTGGGGGGCACAGATACGCAGTATTTT. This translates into CASSRGGVGGTDTQYF.